These 11 T cell receptor beta chains came from one sample sequenced in a study of cytomegalovirus exposure and HLA in healthy donors. The PCR was carried out with 60 Vbeta primers and 13 Jbeta primers. Method: immunoSEQ multiplex PCR; TCRdb's copy keeps in-frame clones and lacks some. This sample has 200,000 to 250,000 clones, with 70% to 90% found just once. The sample comprised PBMCs. Receptors were obtained from a human donor in good health.

This chain connects TRBV28 to TRBJ2-3; the match to TRBD2 covers 9 bases. Germline loops: CDR1 MDHEN, CDR2 SYDVKM. There are 14 residues in the CDR3. V shed 10 bases and J 0 bases; nucleotides not matched to a gene: 5. The CDR3 nucleotides read TGTGCCACGAGACTAGCGGCTAGCACAGATACGCAGTATTTT. Protein product: CATRLAASTDTQYF.

This chain connects TRBV4-2 to TRBJ1-2; perhaps TRBD1 as D (5 bases). Germline assignment: CDR1 LGHNA and CDR2 YNFKEQ. Trimming removed 1 base from V and 6 bases from J, with 12 bases in between. The CDR3 spans 14 residues. The CDR3 sequence is CASSQGTSVDGYTF. The CDR3, as DNA: TGTGCCAGCAGCCAAGGGACAAGCGTTGATGGCTACACCTTC.

The rearrangement joins TRBV5-1 to TRBJ2-1; 12 bases align to TRBD2. V was clipped by 7 bases and J by 6 bases; unmatched bases: 5. The CDR3 spans 14 residues. Germline V gene lookup returns CDR1 SGHRS and CDR2 YFSETQ. DNA for the CDR3: TGCGCCAGCGAACTAGCGGGGGGCGGCAATGAGCAGTTCTTC. It encodes CASELAGGGNEQFF.

The chain joins TRBV2 to TRBJ2-2; 7 bases line up with TRBD2. Unmatched junction bases numbered 11, after V lost 7 bases and J lost 3 bases. CDR1 and CDR2 (germline): SNHLY, FYNNEI. The CDR3 runs to 16 residues. CDR3 loop: CASTTGLADYTGELFF. CDR3 in DNA: TGTGCCAGCACCACGGGGCTAGCGGACTACACCGGGGAGCTGTTTTTT.

The V gene is TRBV6-5, the J gene TRBJ2-3; tentative D call: TRBD2 (7 bases). Germline-derived CDR1 and CDR2 are MNHEY and SVGAGI. Between the trimmed V and J ends, which lost 6 bases and 5 bases, there was a span of 15 bases. The CDR3 totals 14 residues. The CDR3 DNA follows: TGTGCCAGCAGGTCCGAGGGGGGGCGAGATACGCAGTATTTT. Its translation is CASRSEGGRDTQYF.

The V gene is TRBV13, the J gene TRBJ2-1; TRBD2 matches 14 bases. V was pared by 8 bases and J by 8 bases, with 11 bases of the junction left unmatched. Germline assignment: CDR1 PRHDT and CDR2 FYEKMQ (reference sequence). The CDR3 is 16 amino acids. This CDR3 reads CASDNKTSGRVYEQFF. Written as DNA, the CDR3 is TGTGCCAGCGACAATAAGACTAGCGGGAGGGTCTATGAGCAGTTCTTC.

This clone was picked up a small number of times. V gene TRBV27 combines with J gene TRBJ2-6, with D maybe TRBD2 (5 bases). The CDR3 covers 17 residues. The V end lost 5 bases, the J end lost 3 bases, and 17 bases lay between the germline ends. Per the germline V gene, CDR1 is MNHEY and CDR2 is SMNVEV (reference sequence). CDR3: CASSSQRSLGGANVLTF. CDR3 nucleotides: TGTGCCAGCAGTAGCCAGCGGTCACTAGGTGGGGCCAACGTCCTGACTTTC.

The V and J genes are TRBV19 and TRBJ2-1; 12 bases are shared with TRBD2. V dropped 1 base and J dropped 3; count of bases not matched to a gene: 13. CDR1 is LNHDA, CDR2 SQIVND, per germline (reference sequence). The length of the CDR3 is 20 residues. The CDR3: CASSIGGSGLAGFGYNEQFF. The CDR3 coding sequence is TGTGCCAGTAGTATAGGGGGTTCGGGACTAGCGGGCTTTGGCTACAATGAGCAGTTCTTC.

This chain uses TRBV7-2 with TRBJ2-1; 11 bases map to TRBD2. Looked up from germline, CDR1 is SGHTA and CDR2 is FQGNSA. The V and J ends lost 1 base and 6 bases, in that order; junction bases with no gene match: 2. The CDR3 totals 15 residues. The CDR3 loop is CASSLDTSGSNEQFF. CDR3 nucleotide sequence: TGTGCCAGCAGCTTAGACACTAGCGGGAGCAATGAGCAGTTCTTC.

The J gene is TRBJ2-3, the V gene TRBV2; TRBD2 matches at 7 bases. Per the germline V gene, CDR1 is SNHLY and CDR2 is FYNNEI. The CDR3 is made up of 14 amino acids. The ends lost 11 bases at V and 0 bases at J; junction bases unmatched: 8. The chain's CDR3 is CAVLSGISTDTQYF. The CDR3 region has the DNA TGTGCCGTATTAAGCGGGATTAGCACAGATACGCAGTATTTT.

The gene calls are TRBV25-1 and TRBJ1-2, with TRBD1 as a possible D gene (6 bases). The V end lost 2 bases, the J end lost 4 bases, and 11 bases lay between the germline ends. CDR1 is MGHDK, CDR2 SYGVNS, per germline. The CDR3 consists of 14 residues. CDR3 sequence reads: CASSEGRGSYGYTF. The CDR3 nucleotides are TGTGCCAGCAGTGAAGGCAGGGGCAGCTATGGCTACACCTTC.